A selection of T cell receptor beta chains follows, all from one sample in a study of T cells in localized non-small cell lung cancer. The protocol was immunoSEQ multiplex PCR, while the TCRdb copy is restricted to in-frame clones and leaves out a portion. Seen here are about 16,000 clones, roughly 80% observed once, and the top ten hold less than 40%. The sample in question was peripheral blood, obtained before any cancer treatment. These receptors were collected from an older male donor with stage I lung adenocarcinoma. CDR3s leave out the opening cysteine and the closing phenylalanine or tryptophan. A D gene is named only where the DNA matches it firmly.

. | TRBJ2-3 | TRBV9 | ASSVEGHSRPDTQY
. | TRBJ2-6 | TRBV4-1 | ASSQRSGANVLT
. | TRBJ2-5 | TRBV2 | ASSPRGLETQY
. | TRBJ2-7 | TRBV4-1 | ASSPVGSSREQY
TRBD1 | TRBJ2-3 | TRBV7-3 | ASSSGQGTDTQY
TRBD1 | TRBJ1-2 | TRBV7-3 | ASSLMGQDYGYT
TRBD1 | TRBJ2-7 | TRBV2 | ASSEAQGLEQY
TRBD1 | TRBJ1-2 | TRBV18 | ASSLGQGENYGYT
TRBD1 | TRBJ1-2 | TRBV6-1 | ASSERLAGGYGYT
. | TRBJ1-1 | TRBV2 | ASTELSSNTEAF
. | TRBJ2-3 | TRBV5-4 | ASNHPGLPTDTQY
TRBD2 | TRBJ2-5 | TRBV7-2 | ASSLAGVGFETQY
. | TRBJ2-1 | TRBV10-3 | AIMAGLTDWDEQF
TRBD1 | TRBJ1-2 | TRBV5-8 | ASSPTGTGVYGYT
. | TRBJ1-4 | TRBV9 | ASSVGLENEKLF
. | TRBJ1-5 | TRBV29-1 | SVGLIGQVQPQH
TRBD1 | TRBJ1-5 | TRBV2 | ASTRGQGVYQPQH
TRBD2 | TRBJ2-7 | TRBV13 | ASSDSSGGLRNEQY
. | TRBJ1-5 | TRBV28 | ASSSPSNQPQH
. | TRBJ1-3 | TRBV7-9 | ASSSPGGGSGNTIY
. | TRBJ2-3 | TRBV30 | ACRGNTDTQY
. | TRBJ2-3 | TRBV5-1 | ASSLARLRTQY
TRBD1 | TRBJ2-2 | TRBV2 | ASGRDRGGQSGELF